A selection of T cell receptor beta chains follows, all from one sample in a study of shared clonotypes between healthy human individuals. Only in-frame clones appear in the TCRdb table, and some are missing; sequencing was by immunoSEQ multiplex PCR. The sample records millions of clones, over 90% being singletons. Source material: naive CD4+ T cells from PBMCs. These receptors came from a man younger than 35 in good health. Some clones in this sample may be carry-over from other donors' samples. CDR3s include the opening cysteine and the closing phenylalanine or tryptophan. Fields, in order: J gene, V gene, D gene, clone size, CDR3 protein, CDR3 DNA. D genes are given only for firm matches. A clone size is listed for some rows: how often the clone was seen (once, few, many), or a class if it is expanded.

TRBJ2-2,TRBV18,-,-,CASSRGLPSNTGELFF,TGTGCCAGCTCGCGCGGACTTCCTTCGAACACCGGGGAGCTGTTTTTT
TRBJ2-1,TRBV29-1,-,-,CSVEGATGDRNEQFF,TGCAGCGTTGAAGGAGCTACGGGAGATCGCAATGAGCAGTTCTTC
TRBJ2-7,TRBV19,TRBD2,-,CASSIGREGLRYEQYF,TGTGCCAGTAGTATAGGCAGGGAGGGCCTACGGTACGAGCAGTACTTC
TRBJ2-5,TRBV28,-,-,CASRGGGQETQYF,TGTGCCAGCAGGGGGGGTGGTCAAGAGACCCAGTACTTC
TRBJ2-7,TRBV6-5,TRBD2,-,CASRRGGGSEQYF,TGTGCCAGCAGACGCGGGGGGGGGTCCGAGCAGTACTTC
TRBJ1-1,TRBV14,-,-,CASSQDLGGTEAFF,TGTGCCAGCAGCCAAGATTTGGGGGGCACTGAAGCTTTCTTT
TRBJ1-3,TRBV7-2,-,-,CASSRGGNTIYF,TGTGCCAGCAGCCGCGGGGGAAACACCATATATTTT
TRBJ1-1,TRBV7-3,-,few,CASSLVRDTEAFF,TGTGCCAGCAGCTTAGTTCGAGACACTGAAGCTTTCTTT
TRBJ1-1,TRBV5-1,-,once,CASSLGPRGGMNTEAFF,TGCGCCAGCAGCTTGGGCCCCCGGGGGGGGATGAACACTGAAGCTTTCTTT
TRBJ1-4,TRBV10-3,-,-,CAISVGSENEKLFF,TGTGCCATCAGTGTTGGGTCAGAAAATGAAAAACTGTTTTTT
TRBJ2-1,TRBV18,TRBD1,-,CASQTGDEQFF,TGTGCCAGCCAGACAGGGGATGAGCAGTTCTTC
TRBJ1-1,TRBV7-2,TRBD1,-,CASSFQGANTEAFF,TGTGCCAGCAGCTTCCAGGGGGCGAACACTGAAGCTTTCTTT
TRBJ2-1,TRBV20-1,-,-,CSALGNEQFF,TGCAGTGCCCTAGGCAATGAGCAGTTCTTC
TRBJ2-7,TRBV7-9,TRBD2,-,CASTTPGGGSYEQYF,TGTGCCAGCACCACCCCGGGGGGAGGTTCGTACGAGCAGTACTTC
TRBJ1-3,TRBV6-6,-,-,CASSSRTGNSDTIYF,TGTGCCAGCAGTTCCCGGACCGGGAACTCGGACACCATATATTTT
TRBJ1-5,TRBV5-1,TRBD1,-,CASSPIGGGQPQHF,TGCGCCAGCAGCCCGATAGGGGGCGGTCAGCCCCAGCATTTT
TRBJ2-1,TRBV7-3,-,-,CASSLTTGRSNEQFF,TGTGCCAGCAGCTTAACCACCGGGAGAAGCAATGAGCAGTTCTTC
TRBJ2-7,TRBV11-2,TRBD2,-,CASRGLAGALVGEQYF,TGTGCCAGCAGGGGACTAGCGGGAGCCCTGGTAGGAGAGCAGTACTTC
TRBJ2-1,TRBV5-1,-,-,CASSFEALSAHEQFF,TGCGCCAGCAGTTTCGAAGCCCTATCTGCCCATGAGCAGTTCTTC
TRBJ2-7,TRBV9,-,-,CASSVEDGAYEQYF,TGTGCCAGCAGCGTAGAAGACGGAGCCTACGAGCAGTACTTC
TRBJ1-1,TRBV18,-,few,CASSPRREATEAFF,TGTGCCAGCTCACCTCGGAGGGAGGCCACTGAAGCTTTCTTT
TRBJ2-5,TRBV10-3,-,-,CAISESGSSGEQYF,TGTGCCATCAGTGAGAGCGGTAGCTCCGGGGAGCAGTACTTC
TRBJ2-5,TRBV29-1,TRBD1,-,CSARTGPWETQYF,TGCAGCGCCCGGACAGGGCCGTGGGAGACCCAGTACTTC
TRBJ2-1,TRBV7-9,-,once,CASSLASTWGHIDEQFF,TGTGCCAGCAGCTTAGCAAGCACATGGGGACATATCGATGAGCAGTTCTTC
TRBJ2-3,TRBV5-1,-,-,CASTLGASTDTQYF,TGCGCCAGCACCCTCGGAGCAAGCACAGATACGCAGTATTTT
TRBJ1-1,TRBV7-3,-,-,CASSSRGNTEAFF,TGTGCCAGCAGCTCTCGGGGTAACACTGAAGCTTTCTTT
TRBJ1-2,TRBV9,TRBD1,-,CASSRDRNYGYTF,TGTGCCAGCAGCAGGGACAGAAACTATGGCTACACCTTC
TRBJ1-3,TRBV18,-,-,CASSPLEGSGNTIYF,TGTGCCAGCTCACCCTTGGAGGGATCGGGAAACACCATATATTTT
TRBJ2-1,TRBV7-2,TRBD2,-,CASNPGLAVYNEQFF,TGTGCCAGCAACCCTGGGCTAGCGGTTTACAATGAGCAGTTCTTC
TRBJ1-5,TRBV5-1,TRBD1,once,CASSLAPGQGPFSQHF,TGCGCCAGCAGCTTGGCCCCGGGACAGGGTCCCTTCTCCCAGCATTTT
TRBJ1-1,TRBV18,-,-,CASSPAAWTMVNTEAFF,TGTGCCAGCTCACCGGCGGCTTGGACGATGGTGAACACTGAAGCTTTCTTT
TRBJ1-1,TRBV5-1,-,-,CASSLQGTMNTEAFF,TGCGCCAGCAGCTTGCAGGGGACGATGAACACTGAAGCTTTCTTT
TRBJ1-3,TRBV28,TRBD1,-,CASSYRRTGPGNTIYF,TGTGCCAGCAGTTATCGGAGGACAGGGCCTGGAAACACCATATATTTT
TRBJ1-5,TRBV5-8,-,-,CASSWRRGRNSNQPQHF,TGTGCCAGCAGCTGGAGAAGGGGCCGAAATAGCAATCAGCCCCAGCATTTT
TRBJ2-2,TRBV19,TRBD1,-,CASALTTPRTGGMFGTGELFF,TGTGCCAGCGCCCTAACCACCCCCCGAACAGGGGGGATGTTTGGTACCGGGGAGCTGTTTTTT
TRBJ2-3,TRBV27,-,-,CASSFGYMTDTQYF,TGTGCCAGCAGTTTTGGGTACATGACAGATACGCAGTATTTT
TRBJ2-1,TRBV7-3,-,-,CASSFRGLSSYNEQFF,TGTGCCAGCAGCTTCCGGGGCTTGAGCTCCTACAATGAGCAGTTCTTC
TRBJ2-3,TRBV11-2,TRBD2,-,CASSFTGTTTDTQYF,TGTGCCAGCAGCTTCACCGGGACTACCACAGATACGCAGTATTTT
TRBJ2-3,TRBV6-6,-,-,CASSYSQGATDTQYF,TGTGCCAGCAGTTACTCGCAGGGAGCCACAGATACGCAGTATTTT
TRBJ2-7,TRBV28,-,-,CASSSAGGQGLYEQYF,TGTGCCAGCAGTTCCGCGGGGGGACAGGGCCTTTACGAGCAGTACTTC
TRBJ1-5,TRBV6-6,-,-,CASSYSGGSNQPQHF,TGTGCCAGCAGTTACTCCGGAGGTAGCAATCAGCCCCAGCATTTT
TRBJ2-2,TRBV28,-,-,CASSFQGLNTGELFF,TGTGCCAGCAGTTTCCAGGGATTGAACACCGGGGAGCTGTTTTTT
TRBJ1-2,TRBV7-6,-,-,CASSSPSQGHYGYTF,TGTGCCAGCAGCTCCCCCTCACAGGGCCACTATGGCTACACCTTC